This T cell receptor (beta chain) is from a study of patients and donors after allogeneic stem cell transplantation. TCRdb reprocessed the RT-PCR reads via MiXCR and lists one record per CDR3 protein. The repertoire holds approximately 170,000 distinct CDR3 sequences, 30% seen once, with about 3.3% in the top ten. There are many counts of this clonotype. Material: blood, either unsorted or a sorted T cell fraction (not recorded which). The source is a human donor who was either an allogeneic HSCT recipient or a stem cell or donor lymphocyte infusion donor (not recorded which). It is not recorded whose cells these are; they may come from a transplant donor.

CDR3 protein: CASSQNFQNTEAFF. The CDR3 nucleotides are TGCGCCAGCAGCCAAAACTTTCAGAACACTGAAGCTTTCTTT. V and J are TRBV4-1 and TRBJ1-1; D remains ambiguous. The V end lost 2 bases, the J end lost 1 base, and 8 bases lay between the germline ends. From germline, CDR1 is MGHRA and CDR2 YSYEKL. The CDR3 is 14 residues long.